A single sample gave rise to the 4 T cell receptor beta chains below, sequenced in a study of cytomegalovirus exposure and HLA in healthy donors. The primer mix had 60 Vbeta and 13 Jbeta primers. Assay used: immunoSEQ multiplex PCR; TCRdb lists only in-frame clones, some missing. The table has nearly 110,000 clones, about 72% seen once. Sequences were obtained from PBMCs. Receptor source: a man aged 18 to 29 in good health and CMV-seronegative.

The genes are TRBV2 and TRBJ1-1; 8 bases map to TRBD1. Per germline, CDR1 SNHLY and CDR2 FYNNEI. The CDR3 has 14 residues. Trimming cost V 4 bases and J 1 base; bases outside gene matches: 2. In DNA form, the CDR3 reads TGTGCCAGCAGTGCGGACAGGGAGAACACTGAAGCTTTCTTT. Protein sequence: CASSADRENTEAFF. The full variable domain, its missing parts supplied by reference TRBV2 and TRBJ1-1, is EPEVTQTPSHQVTQMGQEVILRCVPISNHLYFYWYRQILGQKVEFLVSFYNNEISEKSEIFDDQFSVERPDGSNFTLKIRSTKLEDSAMYFCASSADRENTEAFFGQGTRLTVV.

As concerns this clone: In the same sample, other DNA sequences code for this CDR3. This sequence joins TRBV5-6 and TRBJ2-5, with 9 nucleotides matching TRBD1. Trimming cost V 6 bases and J 4 bases; bases outside gene matches: 4. This CDR3 has 13 residues. The V gene's germline CDR1 is SGHDT and CDR2 YYEEEE. This CDR3 reads CASTQDRGETQYF. For the CDR3, the DNA is TGTGCCAGCACCCAGGACAGGGGAGAGACCCAGTACTTC.

V and J are TRBV4-3 and TRBJ2-3; TRBD2 agrees at 12 bases. The length of the CDR3 is 16 residues. Germline loops: CDR1 LGHNA, CDR2 YSLEER. V gave up 3 bases and J gave up 3 bases; unmatched junction bases: 4. As DNA, the CDR3 is TGCGCCAGCAGCCAGCAGCTAGCGGGGGGGACAGATACGCAGTATTTT. This translates into CASSQQLAGGTDTQYF.

The J gene is TRBJ2-5, the V gene TRBV7-2, with TRBD1 matching over 7 bases. V was pared by 6 bases and J by 9 bases, with 13 bases of the junction left unmatched. Germline CDR1 and CDR2: SGHTA and FQGNSA. There are 14 residues in the CDR3. The CDR3 protein is CASRHGDRPSAQYF. The CDR3 DNA is TGTGCCAGCAGACACGGGGACAGACCCTCGGCCCAGTACTTC.